This is a list of T cell receptor beta chains from one sample in a study of T cells in Graves' hyperthyroidism and ophthalmopathy. TCRdb recomputed calls from the multiplex PCR reads with MiXCR, one row per CDR3 protein. The sample lists about 400,000 distinct CDR3 sequences; about 15% were seen once. The sequenced sample consisted of blood. The receptors originated from a woman in her twenties or thirties with Graves' hyperthyroidism. Both conserved end residues are part of each CDR3. A D gene is named only where the DNA matches it firmly. Expanded clones are given a class, and other clones once, few, many or no size at all.

D gene: -
V gene: TRBV20-1
J gene: TRBJ1-2
clone size: -
CDR3 protein: CSVIRDPNYGYTF
CDR3 DNA: TGCAGCGTAATCCGGGACCCAAACTATGGCTACACCTTC

D gene: TRBD1
V gene: TRBV19
J gene: TRBJ2-1
clone size: few
CDR3 protein: CASSIVGRGRNEQFF
CDR3 DNA: TGTGCCAGTAGTATAGTTGGCAGGGGGCGCAATGAGCAGTTCTTC

D gene: -
V gene: TRBV28
J gene: TRBJ1-4
clone size: few
CDR3 protein: CASSLPYATNEKLFF
CDR3 DNA: TGTGCCAGCAGTTTACCCTACGCAACTAATGAAAAACTGTTTTTT

D gene: -
V gene: TRBV6-1
J gene: TRBJ1-2
clone size: few
CDR3 protein: CASTRGLKANYGYTF
CDR3 DNA: TGTGCCAGCACCCGGGGCCTTAAAGCTAACTATGGCTACACCTTC

D gene: TRBD2
V gene: TRBV18
J gene: TRBJ2-3
clone size: -
CDR3 protein: CASSPEWSSGSLDTQYF
CDR3 DNA: TGTGCCAGCTCACCTGAATGGTCTAGCGGGAGTCTGGATACGCAGTATTTT

D gene: -
V gene: TRBV20-1
J gene: TRBJ1-5
clone size: -
CDR3 protein: CSARGRNSNQPQHF
CDR3 DNA: TGCAGTGCTAGAGGCAGGAATAGCAATCAGCCCCAGCATTTT

D gene: TRBD2
V gene: TRBV7-3
J gene: TRBJ2-1
clone size: -
CDR3 protein: CASSLRTSGASYNEQFF
CDR3 DNA: TGTGCCAGCAGCTTAAGGACTAGCGGGGCCTCCTACAATGAGCAGTTCTTC

D gene: TRBD1
V gene: TRBV12-3/TRBV12-4
J gene: TRBJ2-7
clone size: many
CDR3 protein: CASRPGQGADNEQYF
CDR3 DNA: TGTGCCAGCAGGCCGGGACAGGGGGCAGATAACGAGCAGTACTTC

D gene: -
V gene: TRBV28
J gene: TRBJ1-5
clone size: -
CDR3 protein: CASSSRQIGNQPQHF
CDR3 DNA: TGTGCCAGCAGTTCGCGACAGATTGGCAATCAGCCCCAGCATTTT

D gene: -
V gene: TRBV12-3/TRBV12-4
J gene: TRBJ1-1
clone size: many
CDR3 protein: CASSFETEAFF
CDR3 DNA: TGTGCCAGCAGTTTTGAGACTGAAGCTTTCTTT

D gene: TRBD1
V gene: TRBV20-1
J gene: TRBJ1-5
clone size: many
CDR3 protein: CSASDPSRLTGGQPQHF
CDR3 DNA: TGCAGTGCTAGTGATCCATCTAGACTTACAGGGGGGCAGCCCCAGCATTTT

D gene: TRBD2
V gene: TRBV20-1
J gene: TRBJ2-3
clone size: many
CDR3 protein: CSARSRTSGSADTQYF
CDR3 DNA: TGCAGTGCTAGATCCCGGACTAGCGGATCCGCAGATACGCAGTATTTT

D gene: -
V gene: TRBV29-1
J gene: TRBJ1-1
clone size: few
CDR3 protein: CSVAQRDVNTEAFF
CDR3 DNA: TGCAGCGTTGCCCAACGGGACGTAAACACTGAAGCTTTCTTT

D gene: -
V gene: TRBV24-1
J gene: TRBJ1-3
clone size: -
CDR3 protein: CATEGPGNTIYF
CDR3 DNA: TGTGCCACCGAAGGTCCCGGAAACACCATATATTTT

D gene: TRBD1
V gene: TRBV2
J gene: TRBJ1-1
clone size: few
CDR3 protein: CASSATGAAAEAFF
CDR3 DNA: TGTGCCAGCAGTGCAACAGGGGCGGCGGCTGAAGCTTTCTTT

D gene: TRBD1
V gene: TRBV5-1
J gene: TRBJ2-1
clone size: many
CDR3 protein: CASTSDRAYNEQFF
CDR3 DNA: TGCGCCAGCACCTCGGACAGGGCCTACAATGAGCAGTTCTTC

D gene: TRBD2
V gene: TRBV7-3
J gene: TRBJ2-1
clone size: -
CDR3 protein: CASSQGLAAYNEQFF
CDR3 DNA: TGTGCCAGCAGCCAGGGACTAGCGGCCTACAATGAGCAGTTCTTC

D gene: -
V gene: TRBV20-1
J gene: TRBJ2-1
clone size: many
CDR3 protein: CSARDLNRDRRQQQFF
CDR3 DNA: TGCAGTGCTAGAGATCTCAACAGGGACCGCAGACAGCAGCAGTTCTTC

D gene: -
V gene: TRBV19
J gene: TRBJ2-2
clone size: -
CDR3 protein: CATLGWDGNTGELFF
CDR3 DNA: TGTGCCACCCTGGGTTGGGACGGTAACACCGGGGAGCTGTTTTTT

D gene: -
V gene: TRBV5-1
J gene: TRBJ1-3
clone size: few
CDR3 protein: CASSLVGATSGNTIYF
CDR3 DNA: TGCGCCAGCAGCTTGGTAGGGGCGACCTCTGGAAACACCATATATTTT

D gene: TRBD2
V gene: TRBV7-2
J gene: TRBJ2-5
clone size: many
CDR3 protein: CASSLVGGGSAQETQYF
CDR3 DNA: TGTGCCAGCAGCTTAGTCGGTGGCGGGAGCGCACAAGAGACCCAGTACTTC

D gene: -
V gene: TRBV2
J gene: TRBJ2-7
clone size: many
CDR3 protein: CASSNLALAPIYEQYF
CDR3 DNA: TGTGCCAGCAGTAATCTCGCACTAGCTCCCATCTACGAGCAGTACTTC

D gene: -
V gene: TRBV5-1
J gene: TRBJ2-7
clone size: many
CDR3 protein: CASSLASGAVSYEQYF
CDR3 DNA: TGCGCCAGCAGCTTGGCGTCCGGGGCGGTATCCTACGAGCAGTACTTC

D gene: TRBD1
V gene: TRBV28
J gene: TRBJ1-5
clone size: many
CDR3 protein: CASRTGGQPQHF
CDR3 DNA: TGTGCCAGCAGGACAGGGGGCCAGCCCCAGCATTTT

D gene: TRBD1
V gene: TRBV18
J gene: TRBJ1-2
clone size: -
CDR3 protein: CASSPSTGGRDGYTF
CDR3 DNA: TGTGCCAGCTCACCATCAACAGGGGGGCGAGATGGCTACACCTTC

D gene: TRBD2
V gene: TRBV13
J gene: TRBJ2-2
clone size: -
CDR3 protein: CASSFFLAGGTGELFF
CDR3 DNA: TGTGCCAGCAGCTTTTTTCTAGCGGGAGGCACCGGGGAGCTGTTTTTT